This entry describes one T cell receptor (beta chain). The sample comes from a study of T cell changes during pregnancy in multiple sclerosis. CDR3 length: 15 amino acids. Trimming stripped 4 bases from V and 3 bases from J, with 11 bases between. Germline-derived CDR1 and CDR2 are SGHKS and YYEKEE (reference sequence). Measured with immunoSEQ multiplex PCR; TCRdb has only the in-frame clones, and not every one. The sample includes about 69,000 clones, about nine tenths of them seen just once. The chain joins TRBV5-5 to TRBJ1-6; maybe TRBD1 (6 bases). The specimen comprised peripheral blood, sampled before pregnancy. The receptor was derived from a female donor with multiple sclerosis, enrolled in a pregnancy study. This CDR3 reads CASSQRTDYNSPLHF. The CDR3 bases are TGTGCCAGCAGCCAGCGGACAGACTATAATTCACCCCTCCACTTT.